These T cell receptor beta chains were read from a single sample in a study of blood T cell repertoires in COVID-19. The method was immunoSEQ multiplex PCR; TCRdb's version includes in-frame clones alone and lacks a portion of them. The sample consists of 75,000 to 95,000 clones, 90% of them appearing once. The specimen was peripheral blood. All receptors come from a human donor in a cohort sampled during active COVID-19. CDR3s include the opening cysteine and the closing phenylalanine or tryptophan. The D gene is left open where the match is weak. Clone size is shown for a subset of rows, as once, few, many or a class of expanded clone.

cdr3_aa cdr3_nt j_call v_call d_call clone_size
CASSEALGGEETQYF TGTGCCAGCAGTGAAGCTCTAGGGGGCGAAGAGACCCAGTACTTC TRBJ2-5 TRBV6-1 TRBD1 NA
CASGLVPGEETQYF TGTGCTAGTGGTTTGGTACCAGGGGAAGAGACCCAGTACTTC TRBJ2-5 TRBV12-5 NA NA
CASSNSGGAQTDTQYF TGCGCCAGCAGCAATAGCGGGGGGGCCCAGACAGATACGCAGTATTTT TRBJ2-3 TRBV5-1 TRBD2 NA
CASSQGTSGIYEQYF TGTGCCAGCAGCCAAGGGACTAGCGGGATCTACGAGCAGTACTTC TRBJ2-7 TRBV4-2 TRBD2 once
CASSETGGPQYF TGTGCCAGTAGTGAGACGGGAGGGCCACAGTACTTC TRBJ2-5 TRBV19 TRBD2 NA
CASSQGASYEQYF TGCGCCAGCAGCCAGGGGGCCTCCTACGAGCAGTACTTC TRBJ2-7 TRBV4-1 NA NA
CASSSSQNTYEQYF TGTGCCAGCAGCTCTTCACAGAATACCTACGAGCAGTACTTC TRBJ2-7 TRBV7-9 NA NA
CASSSRGPDTQYF TGTGCCAGCAGCTCCAGGGGGCCCGATACGCAGTATTTT TRBJ2-3 TRBV13 TRBD1 NA
CASSQSGGAGTGELFF TGCGCCAGCAGCCAGTCCGGCGGGGCCGGCACCGGGGAGCTGTTTTTT TRBJ2-2 TRBV4-1 NA NA
CASSPSASGTYEQYF TGTGCCAGCAGTCCGTCGGCTAGCGGAACCTACGAGCAGTACTTC TRBJ2-7 TRBV28 TRBD2 NA
CASSWDRGLNTEAFF TGTGCCAGCAGTTGGGACAGGGGCCTGAACACTGAAGCTTTCTTT TRBJ1-1 TRBV6-5 TRBD1 NA
CASSPHIRNSAFF TGTGCCAGCAGCCCCCACATCAGGAACTCGGCTTTCTTT TRBJ1-1 TRBV11-2 NA few
CASSEAGMNTGELFF TGCGCCAGCTCCGAAGCGGGGATGAACACCGGGGAGCTGTTTTTT TRBJ2-2 TRBV10-1 TRBD2 NA
CASRPSGVLITDTQYF TGTGCCAGCCGGCCTAGCGGGGTGTTAATCACAGATACGCAGTATTTT TRBJ2-3 TRBV6-4 TRBD2 NA
CASSQRSTGYNTEAFF TGTGCCAGCAGCCAACGGTCGACAGGCTACAACACTGAAGCTTTCTTT TRBJ1-1 TRBV7-2 NA NA
CASRTMTDEQFF TGTGCCAGCAGGACAATGACGGATGAGCAGTTCTTC TRBJ2-1 TRBV11-2 NA NA
CASSIPPGAGAQPQHF TGTGCCAGTAGTATCCCCCCAGGGGCAGGGGCTCAGCCCCAGCATTTT TRBJ1-5 TRBV19 NA many
CASSQGRGLNTEAFF TGCGCCAGCAGCCAAGGGAGGGGCCTGAACACTGAAGCTTTCTTT TRBJ1-1 TRBV4-1 NA NA
CASSASGRQRGTDTQYF TGTGCCAGTAGTGCATCGGGACGACAGAGGGGGACAGATACGCAGTATTTT TRBJ2-3 TRBV19 NA NA
CASSQGLAGVETQYF TGCGCCAGCAGCCAGGGACTAGCGGGAGTAGAGACCCAGTACTTC TRBJ2-5 TRBV4-3 TRBD2 NA
CASRGQVLDNQPQHF TGTGCCAGCAGGGGACAGGTGCTCGACAATCAGCCCCAGCATTTT TRBJ1-5 TRBV2 TRBD1 NA
CASSLGRINTEAFF TGTGCCAGCAGCTTGGGCAGAATCAACACTGAAGCTTTCTTT TRBJ1-1 TRBV5-4 NA NA
CASSVATFGGSIYEQFF TGTGCCAGCAGCGTAGCTACTTTCGGCGGGAGTATCTATGAGCAGTTCTTC TRBJ2-1 TRBV9 TRBD2 NA
CASSLKSGYGYTF TGTGCCAGCAGCTTAAAATCGGGCTATGGCTACACCTTC TRBJ1-2 TRBV7-2 NA few
CASSPSRDRVETF TGTGCCAGCAGTCCGTCCCGGGACAGGGTAGAGACCTTC TRBJ1-2 TRBV12-3/TRBV12-4 TRBD1 NA
CATGLSTNEKLFF TGCGCCACGGGACTGTCAACTAATGAAAAACTGTTTTTT TRBJ1-4 TRBV10-2 NA NA
CASSVGLAGEQFF TGTGCCAGCAGCGTGGGACTAGCGGGTGAGCAGTTCTTC TRBJ2-1 TRBV9 TRBD2 NA
CASSFGAGALDEQYF TGTGCCAGCAGCTTCGGGGCAGGGGCACTAGACGAGCAGTACTTC TRBJ2-7 TRBV7-2 NA NA